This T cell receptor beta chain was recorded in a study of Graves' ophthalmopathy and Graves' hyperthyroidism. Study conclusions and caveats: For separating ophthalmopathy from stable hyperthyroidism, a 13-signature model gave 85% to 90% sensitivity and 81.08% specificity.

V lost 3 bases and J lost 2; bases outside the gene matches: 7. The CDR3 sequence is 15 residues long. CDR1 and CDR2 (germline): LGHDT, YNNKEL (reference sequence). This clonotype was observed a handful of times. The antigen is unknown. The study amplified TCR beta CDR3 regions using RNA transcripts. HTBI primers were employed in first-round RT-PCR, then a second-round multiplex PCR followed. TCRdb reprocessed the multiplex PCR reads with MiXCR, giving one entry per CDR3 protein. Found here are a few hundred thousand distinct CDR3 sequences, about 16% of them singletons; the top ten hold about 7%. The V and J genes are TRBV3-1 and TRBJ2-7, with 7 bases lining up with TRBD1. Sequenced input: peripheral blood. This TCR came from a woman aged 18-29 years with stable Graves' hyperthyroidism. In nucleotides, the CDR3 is TGTGCCAGCAGCCAGCCGACAGGGTCTCCCTACGAGCAGTACTTC. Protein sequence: CASSQPTGSPYEQYF.